This T cell receptor beta chain was obtained from a study of regulatory T cells in long-lasting Graves disease. Study summary: A definition of persistent Graves' disease required over 5 years of antithyroid drugs plus positive TSH receptor antibodies. Study conclusions and caveats: Thyroid tissue was not studied; only peripheral blood was.

This clonotype was counted only a few times. Its cognate antigen is unknown. Time point in this sample: persistent/refractory GD, antithyroid drugs over 5 years with positive TRAb. Researchers made the TCR library from RNA that was extracted from PBMCs. Diagnosis followed American Thyroid Association guidelines for Graves' disease. V was pared by 1 base and J by 1 base, with 8 bases between. CDR1 and CDR2 (germline): GTSNPN, SVGIG (reference sequence). The CDR3 contains 14 residues. Researchers made TCR beta libraries by using iRepertoire HTBI primers and running Arm-PCR on CDR3 regions. Using its own MiXCR run on the multiplex PCR reads, TCRdb lists one record per CDR3 protein. This sample yields hundreds of thousands of distinct CDR3 sequences, of which less than 20% are seen a single time; 25% to 30% belongs to the top ten.

The starting material was peripheral blood mononuclear cells (PBMCs), obtained when the disease was refractory, from a patient treated with antithyroid drugs. V usage is TRBV30 and J usage is TRBJ1-5; tentatively, D is TRBD1 (6 bases). This TCR came from a female donor with Graves disease. In nucleotides, the CDR3 is TGTGCCTGGAGTGGGCAGGGGAGCAATCAGCCCCAGCATTTT. Translated, it gives CAWSGQGSNQPQHF.